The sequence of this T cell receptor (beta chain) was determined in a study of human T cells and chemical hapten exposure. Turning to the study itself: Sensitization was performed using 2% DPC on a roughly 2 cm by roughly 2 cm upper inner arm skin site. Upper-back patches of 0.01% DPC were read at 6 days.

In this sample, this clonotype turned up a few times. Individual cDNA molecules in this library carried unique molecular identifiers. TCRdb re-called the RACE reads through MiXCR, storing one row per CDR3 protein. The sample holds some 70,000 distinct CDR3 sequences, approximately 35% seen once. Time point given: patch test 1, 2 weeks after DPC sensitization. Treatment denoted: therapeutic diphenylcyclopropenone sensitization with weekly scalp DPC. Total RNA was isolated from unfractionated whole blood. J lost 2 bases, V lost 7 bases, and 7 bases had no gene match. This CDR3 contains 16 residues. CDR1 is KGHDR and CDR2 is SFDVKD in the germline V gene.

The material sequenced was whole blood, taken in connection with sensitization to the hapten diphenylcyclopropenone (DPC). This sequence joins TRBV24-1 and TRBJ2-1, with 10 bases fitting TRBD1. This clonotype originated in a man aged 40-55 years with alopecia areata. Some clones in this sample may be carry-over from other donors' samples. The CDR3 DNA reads TGTGCCACCAGCGCCGGGACAGGGGCCGCCTACAATGAGCAGTTCTTC. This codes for CATSAGTGAAYNEQFF.